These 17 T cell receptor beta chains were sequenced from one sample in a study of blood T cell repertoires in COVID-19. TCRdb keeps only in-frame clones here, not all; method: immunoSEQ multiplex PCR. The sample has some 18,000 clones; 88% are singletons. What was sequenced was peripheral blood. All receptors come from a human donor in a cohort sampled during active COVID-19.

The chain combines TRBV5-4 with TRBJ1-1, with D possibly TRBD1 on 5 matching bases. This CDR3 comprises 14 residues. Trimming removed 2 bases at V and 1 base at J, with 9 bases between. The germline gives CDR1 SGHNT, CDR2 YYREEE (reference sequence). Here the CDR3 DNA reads TGTGCCAGCAGCTTTTCCACAGGGAACACTGAAGCTTTCTTT. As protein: CASSFSTGNTEAFF.

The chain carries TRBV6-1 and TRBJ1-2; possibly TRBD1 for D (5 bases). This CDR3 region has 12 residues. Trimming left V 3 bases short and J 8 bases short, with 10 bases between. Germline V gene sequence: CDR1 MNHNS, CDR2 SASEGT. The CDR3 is CASSEGGRGYTF. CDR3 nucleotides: TGTGCCAGCAGTGAGGGGGGGAGAGGCTACACCTTC.

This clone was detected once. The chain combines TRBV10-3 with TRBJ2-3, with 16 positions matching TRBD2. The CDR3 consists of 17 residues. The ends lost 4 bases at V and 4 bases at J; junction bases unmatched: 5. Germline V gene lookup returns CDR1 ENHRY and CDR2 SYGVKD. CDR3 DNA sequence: TGTGCCATCAGTGGCGGGACTAGCGGGGGGGCCTCAGATACGCAGTATTTT. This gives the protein CAISGGTSGGASDTQYF.

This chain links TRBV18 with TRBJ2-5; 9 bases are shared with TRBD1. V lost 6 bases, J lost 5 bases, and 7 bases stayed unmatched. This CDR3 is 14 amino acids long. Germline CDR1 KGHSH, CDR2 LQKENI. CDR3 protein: CASSENRGQETQYF. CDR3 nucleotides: TGTGCCAGCTCGGAAAACAGGGGGCAGGAGACCCAGTACTTC.

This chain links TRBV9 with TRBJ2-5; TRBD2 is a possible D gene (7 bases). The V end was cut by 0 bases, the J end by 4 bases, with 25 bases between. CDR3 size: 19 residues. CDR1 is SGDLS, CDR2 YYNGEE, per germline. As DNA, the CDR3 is TGTGCCAGCAGCGTAGGATCAGAGGGCGGGGCCGGGGGGCGAGAGACCCAGTACTTC. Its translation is CASSVGSEGGAGGRETQYF.

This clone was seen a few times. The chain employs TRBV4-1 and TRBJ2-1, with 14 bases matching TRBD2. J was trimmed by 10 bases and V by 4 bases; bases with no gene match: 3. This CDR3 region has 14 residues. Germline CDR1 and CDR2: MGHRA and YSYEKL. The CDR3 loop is CASSRGLAGAEQFF. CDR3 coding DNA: TGCGCCAGCAGCCGGGGACTAGCGGGGGCCGAGCAGTTCTTC.

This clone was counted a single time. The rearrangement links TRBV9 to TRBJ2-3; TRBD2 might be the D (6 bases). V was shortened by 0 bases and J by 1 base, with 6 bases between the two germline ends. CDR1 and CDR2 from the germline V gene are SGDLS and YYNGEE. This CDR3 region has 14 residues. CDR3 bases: TGTGCCAGCAGCGTAGCTAGCGGCACAGATACGCAGTATTTT. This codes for CASSVASGTDTQYF.

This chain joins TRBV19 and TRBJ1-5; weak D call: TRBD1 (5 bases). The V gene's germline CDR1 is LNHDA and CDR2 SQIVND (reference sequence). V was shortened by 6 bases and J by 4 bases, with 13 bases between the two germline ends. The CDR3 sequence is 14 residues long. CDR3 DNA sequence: TGTGCCAGTAGGTCGTCCCAGGGTAATCAGCCCCAGCATTTT. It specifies CASRSSQGNQPQHF.

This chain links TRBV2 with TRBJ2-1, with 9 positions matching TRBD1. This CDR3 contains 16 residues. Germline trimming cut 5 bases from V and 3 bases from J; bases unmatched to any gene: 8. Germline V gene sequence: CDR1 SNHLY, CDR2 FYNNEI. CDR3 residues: CASSPGQGLYYNEQFF. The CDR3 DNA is TGTGCCAGCAGTCCCGGACAGGGGTTATACTACAATGAGCAGTTCTTC.

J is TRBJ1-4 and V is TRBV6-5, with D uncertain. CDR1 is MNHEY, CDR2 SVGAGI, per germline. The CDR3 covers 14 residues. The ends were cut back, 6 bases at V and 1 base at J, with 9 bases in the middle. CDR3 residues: CASSRRRTNEKLFF. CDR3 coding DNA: TGTGCCAGCAGCAGACGGAGAACTAATGAAAAACTGTTTTTT.

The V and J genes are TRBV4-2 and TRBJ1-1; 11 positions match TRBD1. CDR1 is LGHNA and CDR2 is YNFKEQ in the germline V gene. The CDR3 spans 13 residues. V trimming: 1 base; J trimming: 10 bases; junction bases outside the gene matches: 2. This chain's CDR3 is CASSQGDRGLAFF. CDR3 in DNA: TGTGCCAGCAGCCAAGGGGACAGGGGGTTAGCTTTCTTT.

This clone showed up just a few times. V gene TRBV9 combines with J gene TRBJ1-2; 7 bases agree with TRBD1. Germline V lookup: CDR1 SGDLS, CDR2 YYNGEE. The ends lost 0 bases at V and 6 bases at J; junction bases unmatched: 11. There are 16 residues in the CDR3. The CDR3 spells CASSVDGAGTADGYTF. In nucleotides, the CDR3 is TGTGCCAGCAGCGTAGATGGTGCCGGGACAGCTGATGGCTACACCTTC. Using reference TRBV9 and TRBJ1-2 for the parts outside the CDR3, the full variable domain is DSGVTQTPKHLITATGQRVTLRCSPRSGDLSVYWYQQSLDQGLQFLIQYYNGEERAKGNILERFSAQQFPDLHSELNLSSLELGDSALYFCASSVDGAGTADGYTFGSGTRLTVV.

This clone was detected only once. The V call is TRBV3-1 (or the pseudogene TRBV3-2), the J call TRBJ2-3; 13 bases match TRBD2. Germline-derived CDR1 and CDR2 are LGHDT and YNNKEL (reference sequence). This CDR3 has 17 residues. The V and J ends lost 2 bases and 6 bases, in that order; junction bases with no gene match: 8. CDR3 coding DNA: TGTGCCAGCAGCCAACGACTAGCGGGGGGTCGTGTGGATACGCAGTATTTT. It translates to CASSQRLAGGRVDTQYF.

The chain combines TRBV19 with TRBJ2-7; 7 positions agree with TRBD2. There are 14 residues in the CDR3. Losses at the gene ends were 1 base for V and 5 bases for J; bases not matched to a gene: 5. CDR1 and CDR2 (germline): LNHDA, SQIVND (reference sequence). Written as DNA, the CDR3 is TGTGCCAGTAGTATAGTTCCGGGGAGGGACGAGCAGTACTTC. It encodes CASSIVPGRDEQYF. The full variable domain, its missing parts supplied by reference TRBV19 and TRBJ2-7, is DGGITQSPKYLFRKEGQNVTLSCEQNLNHDAMYWYRQDPGQGLRLIYYSQIVNDFQKGDIAEGYSVSREKKESFPLTVTSAQKNPTAFYLCASSIVPGRDEQYFGPGTRLTVT.

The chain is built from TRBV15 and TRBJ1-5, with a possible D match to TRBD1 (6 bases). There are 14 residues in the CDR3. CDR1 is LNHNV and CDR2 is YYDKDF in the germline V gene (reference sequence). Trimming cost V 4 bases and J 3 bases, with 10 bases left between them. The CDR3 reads CATSTQGFNQPQHF. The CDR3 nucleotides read TGTGCCACCAGCACACAGGGCTTCAATCAGCCCCAGCATTTT.

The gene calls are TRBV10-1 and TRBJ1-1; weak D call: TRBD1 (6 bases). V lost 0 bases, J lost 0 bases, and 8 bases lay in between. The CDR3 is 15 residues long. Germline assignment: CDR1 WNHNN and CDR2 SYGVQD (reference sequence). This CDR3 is CASSESGDMNTEAFF. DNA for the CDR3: TGCGCCAGCAGTGAGTCCGGGGACATGAACACTGAAGCTTTCTTT.

As DNA, the CDR3 is TGTGCCAGCAGCGTAGATTCTAGCGGGGGAGCAGAGACCCAGTACTTC. It translates to CASSVDSSGGAETQYF. The chain carries TRBV9 and TRBJ2-5; 10 positions match TRBD2. Germline CDR1 reads SGDLS; CDR2 reads YYNGEE. The CDR3 runs 16 residues. The trim removed 0 bases at V and 4 bases at J, leaving 6 bases unmatched.